This is a list of T cell receptor beta chains from one sample in a study of PD-1 blockade in mismatch repair-deficient tumors. TCRdb's table, derived via immunoSEQ multiplex PCR, lists solely in-frame clones and lacks some. The top ten clones hold approximately 5% of a sample with around 110,000 clones, approximately 80% of them seen once. This material consisted of peripheral blood, taken approximately 60 weeks after starting pembrolizumab. These receptors originate from an adult with mismatch repair-deficient cancer. CDR3s include the opening cysteine and the closing phenylalanine or tryptophan. The D gene is left open where the match is weak. Not every row has a clone size; where given, it reads once, few, many or a size class.

TRBV6-5	NA	TRBJ2-3	NA	14	TGTGCCACCGGGGTATTCGTCGGGGCAGATACGCAGTATTTT	CATGVFVGADTQYF
TRBV28	NA	TRBJ1-2	NA	14	TGTGCCAGCAGTTCTAAGGGGAGGGGCTATGGCTACACCTTC	CASSSKGRGYGYTF
TRBV27	NA	TRBJ1-5	NA	14	TGTGCCAGCAGTTCCTGGGCTTTCAATCAGCCCCAGCATTTT	CASSSWAFNQPQHF
TRBV18	NA	TRBJ2-1	TRBD2	15	TGTGCCAGCTCACCACTAGCGGGAGGGTGGAATGAGCAGTTCTTC	CASSPLAGGWNEQFF
TRBV5-1	few	TRBJ2-7	TRBD1	16	TGCGCCAGCAGCCGAGACGTTAGACAGGGAATCTACGAGCAGTACTTC	CASSRDVRQGIYEQYF
TRBV6-6	NA	TRBJ2-5	NA	13	TGTGCCAGCAGTCCTGTGGTGGGAGAGACCCAGTACTTC	CASSPVVGETQYF
TRBV2	NA	TRBJ1-3	NA	13	TGTGCCAGCAGTGAAGCCGGGACTTCACGGGGTTATTTT	CASSEAGTSRGYF
TRBV29-1	NA	TRBJ1-5	NA	15	TGCAGCGCCCAACTTCGCGGATTAGGCAATCAGCCCCGGCATTTT	CSAQLRGLGNQPRHF
TRBV6-6	NA	TRBJ1-3	NA	16	TGTGCCAGCAGTTACGACAGGACAAAAGCTGGAAACACCATATATTTT	CASSYDRTKAGNTIYF
TRBV5-8	few	TRBJ1-2	NA	8	TGTGCCAGCATTGGCTACACCTTC	CASIGYTF
TRBV27	NA	TRBJ2-1	TRBD2	17	TGTGCCAGCAGTTCCGCGACTAGCGGGAGCTCCTACAATGAGCAGTTCTTC	CASSSATSGSSYNEQFF
TRBV23-1	NA	TRBJ1-2	NA	14	TGCGCCAGCAGTCAATCGGGACAACCCTATGGCTACACCTTC	CASSQSGQPYGYTF
TRBV19	NA	TRBJ1-1	NA	14	TGTGCCAGTAGTATAGGCCCAGGACGGACTGAAGCTTTCTTT	CASSIGPGRTEAFF
TRBV6-5	NA	TRBJ2-2	NA	13	TGTGCCAGCAGTTACTCGACCATGGGGGAGCTGTTTTTT	CASSYSTMGELFF
TRBV28	NA	TRBJ2-7	TRBD2	17	TGTGCCAGCAGTTTAAGCGGGAGGGCCAGAGGCTCCTACGAGCAGTACTTC	CASSLSGRARGSYEQYF
TRBV7-2	NA	TRBJ2-1	NA	13	TGTGCCAGCAGCCCGGGCGCAGCGGATGAGCAGTTCTTC	CASSPGAADEQFF
TRBV29-1	NA	TRBJ2-7	NA	14	TGCAGCGTTCGGGCCGACTCCCCGGCCGACGAGCAGTACTTC	CSVRADSPADEQYF
TRBV12-5	NA	TRBJ2-5	NA	13	TGTGCTAGTGGTTTATTTAGTGTGGAGACCCAGTACTTC	CASGLFSVETQYF
TRBV5-1	once	TRBJ2-5	NA	13	TGCGCCAGCAGCGATTTAGGGATAGGGACCCAGTACTTC	CASSDLGIGTQYF
TRBV18	NA	TRBJ2-1	TRBD2	15	TGTGCCAGCTCTCTCGGACTAGCGGGAGCGGGTGAGCAGTTCTTC	CASSLGLAGAGEQFF
TRBV4-1	NA	TRBJ1-3	NA	12	TGCGCCAGCAGCCAAGAAGGAAACACCATATATTTT	CASSQEGNTIYF
TRBV5-6	NA	TRBJ2-5	NA	13	TGTGCCAGCAGCTTTAGGGTAGAAGAGACCCAGTACTTC	CASSFRVEETQYF
TRBV10-3	NA	TRBJ2-3	TRBD2	17	TGTGCCATCAGTGCACTACCGGGACTAGCGTTTACAGATACGCAGTATTTT	CAISALPGLAFTDTQYF
TRBV7-3	NA	TRBJ2-5	TRBD1	16	TGTGCCAGCAGCGTGAATCCGGGACAGGGGAAAGAGACCCAGTACTTC	CASSVNPGQGKETQYF
TRBV9	NA	TRBJ2-2	TRBD2	22	TGTGCCAGCAGCATCCACTCGAGTCTGGGACTAGCGGGAGGGGGATGGACCGGGGAGCTGTTTTTT	CASSIHSSLGLAGGGWTGELFF
TRBV6-6	few	TRBJ1-3	NA	14	TGTGCCAGCAGTTACGAGGGGGCTGGAAACACCATATATTTT	CASSYEGAGNTIYF
TRBV5-8	once	TRBJ1-5	NA	15	TGTGCCAGCAGCGGGGGAAACAGGGGCAATCAGCCCCAGCATTTT	CASSGGNRGNQPQHF
TRBV5-1	NA	TRBJ1-4	NA	15	TGCGCCAGCAGCTTGTCGGGACGGTTTAATGAAAAACTGTTTTTT	CASSLSGRFNEKLFF
TRBV19	NA	TRBJ1-1	NA	15	TGTGCCAGTAGTATAGTCGGGCGTCCTGTCACTGAAGCTTTCTTT	CASSIVGRPVTEAFF